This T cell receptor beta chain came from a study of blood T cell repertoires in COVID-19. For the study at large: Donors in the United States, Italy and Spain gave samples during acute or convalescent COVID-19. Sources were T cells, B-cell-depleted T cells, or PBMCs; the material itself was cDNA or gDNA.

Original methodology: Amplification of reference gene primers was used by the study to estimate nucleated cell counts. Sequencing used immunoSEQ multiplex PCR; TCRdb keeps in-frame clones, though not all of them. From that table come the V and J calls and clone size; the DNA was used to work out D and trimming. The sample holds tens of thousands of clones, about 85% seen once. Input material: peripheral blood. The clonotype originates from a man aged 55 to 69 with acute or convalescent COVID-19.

Here the CDR3 reads CASSIRTSRETQYF. CDR3 nucleotides: TGTGCCAGCAGCATTAGGACTAGCCGAGAGACCCAGTACTTC. The chain joins TRBV7-2 to TRBJ2-5; TRBD2 matches at 8 bases. This CDR3 region has 14 residues. J gave up 4 bases and V 5 bases, and 6 bases lay outside the gene matches. Germline-derived CDR1 and CDR2 are SGHTA and FQGNSA.